Listed below are T cell receptor beta chains from one sample, sequenced in a study of OX40 agonist ivuxolimab in advanced cancers. Sequenced by immunoSEQ multiplex PCR; TCRdb stores in-frame clones only, minus some. The repertoire holds about 120,000 clones, with 80% to 90% as singletons. Sequenced material: CD4+ or CD8+ T cells sorted from blood, taken in a trial of the OX40 agonist ivuxolimab. The source is an adult with an advanced solid tumor such as melanoma, head and neck, liver or kidney cancer. Both conserved end residues are part of each CDR3. The order of the fields is clone size, V gene, D gene, J gene, CDR3 protein, CDR3 DNA. D genes are given only for firm matches. Part of the rows lack a size; the others show once, few, many or a class for expanded clones.

>.|TRBV5-1|.|TRBJ2-3
CASSFGSSSDTQYF
TGCGCCAGCAGCTTTGGGTCGTCATCCGATACGCAGTATTTT
>.|TRBV19|.|TRBJ2-7
CASSTARQSPYEQYF
TGTGCCAGTAGCACCGCCCGACAGTCTCCCTACGAGCAGTACTTC
>.|TRBV7-9|.|TRBJ2-4
CASGGENIQYF
TGTGCCAGCGGTGGAGAAAACATTCAGTACTTC
>.|TRBV30|.|TRBJ1-2
CAWSGGQNYGYTF
TGTGCCTGGAGTGGGGGCCAAAACTATGGCTACACCTTC
>.|TRBV20-1|.|TRBJ2-3
CSSRGDTQYF
TGCAGCTCTCGTGGGGATACGCAGTATTTT
>.|TRBV29-1|.|TRBJ1-5
CSVGRGKDQPQHF
TGCAGCGTTGGTCGGGGGAAGGATCAGCCCCAGCATTTT
>.|TRBV7-9|.|TRBJ1-4
CASSTSGTGEKLFF
TGTGCCAGCAGCACCTCCGGGACTGGTGAAAAACTGTTTTTT
>.|TRBV9|.|TRBJ1-4
CASSTGRDEKLFF
TGTGCCAGCTCTACCGGACGGGATGAAAAACTGTTTTTT
>.|TRBV30|.|TRBJ2-6
CASRTSGANVLTF
TGTGCCTCTAGGACCTCTGGGGCCAACGTCCTGACTTTC
>.|TRBV7-6|.|TRBJ2-6
CASSLAFGANVLTF
TGTGCCAGCAGCTTAGCGTTTGGGGCCAACGTCCTGACTTTC
>few|TRBV6-5|.|TRBJ1-6
CASSYISSYNSPLHF
TGTGCCAGCAGTTATATTAGCTCCTATAATTCACCCCTCCACTTT
>.|TRBV5-1|.|TRBJ1-3
CASSLSGTNGNTIYF
TGCGCCAGCAGCCTAAGCGGGACAAACGGAAACACCATATATTTT
>.|TRBV4-1|.|TRBJ2-5
CASSPGNQETQYF
TGCGCCAGCAGCCCCGGGAACCAAGAGACCCAGTACTTC
>.|TRBV6-6|.|TRBJ1-5
CASRGGGNQPQHF
TGTGCCAGCCGTGGCGGGGGAAATCAGCCCCAGCATTTT
>.|TRBV18|TRBD1|TRBJ2-2
CASSPDRVRTGELFF
TGTGCCAGCTCACCAGACAGGGTACGCACCGGGGAGCTGTTTTTT
>once|TRBV19|TRBD1|TRBJ1-5
CASNRGTGRQPQHF
TGTGCCAGTAATCGAGGGACAGGGAGACAGCCCCAGCATTTT
>.|TRBV2|TRBD1|TRBJ1-1
CASRDRQGAKNTEAFF
TGTGCCAGCAGAGATAGACAGGGGGCTAAGAACACTGAAGCTTTCTTT
>.|TRBV5-4|TRBD1|TRBJ1-1
CASSPGGGNTEAFF
TGTGCCAGCAGCCCAGGGGGGGGGAACACTGAAGCTTTCTTT
>.|TRBV27|.|TRBJ2-2
CASSPRTLESGELFF
TGTGCCAGCAGTCCTAGGACCCTTGAAAGCGGGGAGCTGTTTTTT
>.|TRBV6-5|.|TRBJ1-5
CASKNGDQPQHF
TGTGCCAGCAAAAACGGGGATCAGCCCCAGCATTTT
>.|TRBV28|TRBD1|TRBJ1-2
CASSLGTGARRGYGYTF
TGTGCCAGCAGTCTAGGGACAGGGGCCCGCCGGGGTTATGGCTACACCTTC
>.|TRBV18|TRBD1|TRBJ1-1
CASSPLMGQGRTEAFF
TGTGCCAGCTCACCCTTGATGGGACAGGGAAGAACTGAAGCTTTCTTT
>.|TRBV10-3|.|TRBJ1-4
CAISDQVGGPSSEKLFF
TGTGCCATCAGTGACCAGGTCGGGGGGCCTAGTAGTGAAAAACTGTTTTTT
>.|TRBV27|.|TRBJ2-1
CASSWYPNSYSYNEQFF
TGTGCCAGCAGTTGGTATCCAAACAGCTACTCCTACAATGAGCAGTTCTTC
>.|TRBV19|.|TRBJ2-2
CASSEQASRELFF
TGTGCCAGTAGTGAACAGGCAAGCAGGGAGCTGTTTTTT
>once|TRBV7-2|TRBD1|TRBJ1-2
CASSKTGDYGYTF
TGTGCCAGCAGCAAGACAGGGGACTATGGCTACACCTTC
>.|TRBV5-1|.|TRBJ1-4
CASSQVPLTNEKLFF
TGCGCCAGCAGCCAGGTTCCCTTAACTAATGAAAAACTGTTTTTT
>.|TRBV4-1|TRBD2|TRBJ2-5
CASSQIGGGVQETQYF
TGCGCCAGCAGCCAGATCGGCGGGGGGGTCCAAGAGACCCAGTACTTC
>.|TRBV6-5|TRBD1|TRBJ2-5
CASSIKDRVTQYF
TGTGCCAGCAGTATCAAGGACAGGGTGACCCAGTACTTC
>.|TRBV28|.|TRBJ2-5
CATTRGLETQYF
TGTGCCACCACACGGGGTCTGGAGACCCAGTACTTC
>.|TRBV28|.|TRBJ2-2
CASSLTLNTGELFF
TGTGCCAGCAGTTTAACCCTGAACACCGGGGAGCTGTTTTTT
>.|TRBV6-1|.|TRBJ2-7
CASVVGARSSYEQYF
TGTGCCAGCGTCGTTGGGGCCCGTAGCTCCTACGAGCAGTACTTC
>.|TRBV28|TRBD1|TRBJ1-5
CASRQGANQPQHF
TGTGCCAGCAGACAGGGGGCCAATCAGCCCCAGCATTTT
>.|TRBV7-5|.|TRBJ2-7
CARSLKGTGKFEQYF
TGTGCCAGAAGCTTAAAAGGGACAGGGAAATTCGAGCAGTACTTC
>.|TRBV18|.|TRBJ2-6
CASSPANSGANVLTF
TGTGCCAGCTCACCTGCGAACTCTGGGGCCAACGTCCTGACTTTC
>.|TRBV19|.|TRBJ2-7
CASRIGAGYEQYF
TGTGCCAGCCGGATTGGGGCCGGGTACGAGCAGTACTTC
>.|TRBV5-1|.|TRBJ2-3
CASSLDTGTQRRDTQYF
TGCGCCAGCAGCCTGGACACCGGGACACAAAGACGAGATACGCAGTATTTT
>.|TRBV11-2|.|TRBJ1-4
CASSLGVLGEKLFF
TGTGCCAGCAGCTTAGGAGTTCTAGGTGAAAAACTGTTTTTT
>.|TRBV6-6|TRBD1|TRBJ2-1
CAIQGGRSYNEQFF
TGTGCCATCCAAGGGGGCCGCTCCTACAATGAGCAGTTCTTC
>.|TRBV7-2|.|TRBJ2-5
CASSFATGLQETQYF
TGTGCCAGCAGCTTTGCGACCGGATTACAAGAGACCCAGTACTTC
>.|TRBV28|TRBD1|TRBJ1-2
CASSPGTGNYGYTF
TGTGCCAGCAGCCCCGGGACAGGGAACTATGGCTACACCTTC
>.|TRBV7-8|.|TRBJ2-7
CASRVEGEQYF
TGTGCCAGCAGGGTCGAGGGCGAGCAGTACTTC
>.|TRBV5-1|TRBD1|TRBJ2-1
CASSLFWTGDYNEQFF
TGCGCCAGCAGCTTGTTTTGGACAGGGGATTACAATGAGCAGTTCTTC
>.|TRBV15|.|TRBJ2-5
CATSRDLIQETQYF
TGTGCCACCAGCAGAGATCTCATCCAAGAGACCCAGTACTTC
>.|TRBV6-6|TRBD1|TRBJ1-4
CASSYRDRGSEKLFF
TGTGCCAGCAGTTACCGGGACAGGGGGTCTGAAAAACTGTTTTTT
>.|TRBV6-6|TRBD2|TRBJ2-1
CASSYGGGPYNEQFF
TGTGCCAGCAGTTACGGGGGGGGACCCTACAATGAGCAGTTCTTC
>.|TRBV6-4|.|TRBJ2-7
CASKGREQYF
TGTGCCAGCAAAGGCAGGGAGCAGTACTTC
>.|TRBV6-5|TRBD1|TRBJ2-3
CASSPWTGPDTQYF
TGTGCCAGCAGCCCCTGGACAGGGCCAGATACGCAGTATTTT
>.|TRBV2|TRBD1|TRBJ1-2
CASGDPGGVYGYTF
TGTGCCAGCGGCGATCCAGGGGGGGTCTATGGCTACACCTTC
>.|TRBV7-2|TRBD2|TRBJ2-7
CASSLFGSGGNYEQYF
TGTGCCAGCAGCTTATTCGGGTCGGGGGGTAACTACGAGCAGTACTTC
>.|TRBV5-1|.|TRBJ1-4
CASSLAHRAEEKLFF
TGCGCCAGCAGCTTGGCCCACAGGGCTGAGGAAAAACTGTTTTTT
>.|TRBV6-5|.|TRBJ1-1
CASSRTMNTEAFF
TGTGCCAGCAGTCGAACGATGAACACTGAAGCTTTCTTT
>.|TRBV5-5|TRBD1|TRBJ2-5
CASRVGQGQETQYF
TGTGCCAGCAGAGTAGGACAGGGTCAAGAGACCCAGTACTTC
>.|TRBV19|.|TRBJ1-6
CASERGQANSPLHF
TGTGCCAGTGAGCGGGGGCAAGCCAATTCACCCCTCCACTTT